The following is a T cell receptor beta chain sequence with its context. The data are from a study of blood T cell repertoires in COVID-19. Overall study: Acute and convalescent COVID-19 samples came from the United States, Italy and Spain.

The data were produced by immunoSEQ multiplex PCR, yet TCRdb's version contains in-frame clones alone and is incomplete. The repertoire holds 350,000 or so clones, with around 83% as singletons. V was pared by 5 bases and J by 1 base, with 8 bases between. Germline V CDR1 and CDR2: MRHNA, SNTAGT. The CDR3 extends over 13 amino acids. The TCR originated in a man under 40 with active or convalescent COVID-19. Sequencing was carried out using peripheral blood. V and J are TRBV6-4 and TRBJ1-1, with TRBD1 as a possible D gene (5 bases). The CDR3 protein is CASSPTANTEAFF. In DNA, the CDR3 is TGTGCCAGCAGTCCGACAGCGAACACTGAAGCTTTCTTT.